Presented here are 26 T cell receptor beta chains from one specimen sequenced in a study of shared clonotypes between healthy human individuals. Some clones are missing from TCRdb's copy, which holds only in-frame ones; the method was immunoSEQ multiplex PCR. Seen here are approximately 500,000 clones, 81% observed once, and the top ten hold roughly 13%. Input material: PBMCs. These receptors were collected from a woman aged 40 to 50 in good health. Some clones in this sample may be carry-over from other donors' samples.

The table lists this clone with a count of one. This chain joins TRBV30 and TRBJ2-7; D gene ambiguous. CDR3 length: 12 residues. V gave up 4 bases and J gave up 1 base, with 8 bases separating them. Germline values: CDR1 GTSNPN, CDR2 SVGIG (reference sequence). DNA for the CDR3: TGTGCCTGGACTTTGGATTCCTACGAGCAGTACTTC. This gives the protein CAWTLDSYEQYF.

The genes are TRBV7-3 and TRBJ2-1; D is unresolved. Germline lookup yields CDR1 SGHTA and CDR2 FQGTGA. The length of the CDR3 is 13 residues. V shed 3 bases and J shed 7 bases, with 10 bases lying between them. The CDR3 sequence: CASSFALANEQFF. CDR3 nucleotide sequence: TGTGCCAGCAGCTTTGCTCTTGCAAATGAGCAGTTCTTC.

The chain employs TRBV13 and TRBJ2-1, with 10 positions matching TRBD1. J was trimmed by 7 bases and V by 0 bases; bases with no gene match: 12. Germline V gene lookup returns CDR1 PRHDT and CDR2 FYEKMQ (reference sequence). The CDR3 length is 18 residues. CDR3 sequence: CASSLGLWGQGRRNEQFF. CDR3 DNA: TGTGCCAGCAGCTTAGGCCTGTGGGGACAGGGGAGGCGGAATGAGCAGTTCTTC.

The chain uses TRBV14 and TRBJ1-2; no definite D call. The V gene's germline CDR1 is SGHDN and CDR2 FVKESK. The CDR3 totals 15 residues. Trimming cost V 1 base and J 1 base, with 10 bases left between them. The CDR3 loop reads CASSQVGQDNYGYTF. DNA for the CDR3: TGTGCCAGCAGCCAAGTGGGTCAGGATAACTATGGCTACACCTTC.

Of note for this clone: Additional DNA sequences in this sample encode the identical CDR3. The CDR3 DNA reads TGTGCCAGCAGTTTAGCGGGAGGGCCATACGAGCAGTACTTC. Translating it yields CASSLAGGPYEQYF. The J gene is TRBJ2-7, the V gene TRBV27, with TRBD2 identical over 9 bases. The CDR3 is made up of 14 amino acids. After removal of 2 bases from V and 4 bases from J, the junction contained 3 bases not matched to a gene. Per the germline V gene, CDR1 is MNHEY and CDR2 is SMNVEV (reference sequence).

The CDR3 region is CASSSGRTGSTYEQYF. The CDR3 nucleotides read TGTGCCAGCAGCTCAGGTCGGACAGGGTCAACCTACGAGCAGTACTTC. The chain recombines TRBV5-4 with TRBJ2-7, with 8 bases identical to TRBD1. With 3 bases clipped from V and 2 bases from J, the junction kept 10 bases outside the gene matches. The CDR3 spans 16 residues. The germline CDR1 and CDR2 sequences are SGHNT and YYREEE (reference sequence).

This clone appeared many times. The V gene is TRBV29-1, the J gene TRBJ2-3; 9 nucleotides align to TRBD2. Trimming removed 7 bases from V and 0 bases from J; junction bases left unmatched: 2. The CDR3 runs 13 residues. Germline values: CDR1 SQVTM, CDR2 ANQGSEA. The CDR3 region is CSDTSGSTDTQYF. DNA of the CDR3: TGCAGCGACACTAGCGGGAGCACAGATACGCAGTATTTT.

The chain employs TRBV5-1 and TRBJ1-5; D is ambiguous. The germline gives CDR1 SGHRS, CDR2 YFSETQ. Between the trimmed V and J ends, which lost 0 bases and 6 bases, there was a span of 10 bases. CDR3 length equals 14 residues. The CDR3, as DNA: TGCGCCAGCAGCTTGGACGGGAGTATTCAGCCCCAGCATTTT. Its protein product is CASSLDGSIQPQHF. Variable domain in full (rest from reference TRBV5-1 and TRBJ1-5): KAGVTQTPRYLIKTRGQQVTLSCSPISGHRSVSWYQQTPGQGLQFLFEYFSETQRNKGNFPGRFSGRQFSNSRSEMNVSTLELGDSALYLCASSLDGSIQPQHFGDGTRLSIL.

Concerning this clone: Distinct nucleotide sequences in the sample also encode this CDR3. The CDR3 DNA reads as TGCGCCAGCAGCTTGGGAACACTGAACACTGAAGCTTTCTTT. Translation: CASSLGTLNTEAFF. The chain has TRBV5-1 and TRBJ1-1; unclear D gene. CDR1 and CDR2 (germline): SGHRS, YFSETQ. V lost 0 bases and J 0 bases, leaving 6 bases between the germline ends. The CDR3 runs to 14 residues.

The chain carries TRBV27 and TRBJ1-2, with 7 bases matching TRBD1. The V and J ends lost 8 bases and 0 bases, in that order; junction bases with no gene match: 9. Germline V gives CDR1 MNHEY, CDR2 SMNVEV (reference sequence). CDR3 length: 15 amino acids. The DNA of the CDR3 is TGTGCCAGCGGTAGACAGGGCCCCGCTAACTATGGCTACACCTTC. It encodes CASGRQGPANYGYTF.

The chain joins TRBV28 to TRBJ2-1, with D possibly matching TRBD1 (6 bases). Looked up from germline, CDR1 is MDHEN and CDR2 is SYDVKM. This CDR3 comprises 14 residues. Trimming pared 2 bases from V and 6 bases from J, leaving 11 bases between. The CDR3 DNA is TGTGCCAGCAGTTTAGGGGACAATCTCAATGAGCAGTTCTTC. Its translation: CASSLGDNLNEQFF.

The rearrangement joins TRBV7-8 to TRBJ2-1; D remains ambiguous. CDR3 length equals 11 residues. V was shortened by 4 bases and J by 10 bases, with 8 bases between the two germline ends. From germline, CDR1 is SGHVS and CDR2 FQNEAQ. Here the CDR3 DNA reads TGTGCCAGCAGCTCCCACTCGGAGCAGTTCTTC. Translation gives CASSSHSEQFF.

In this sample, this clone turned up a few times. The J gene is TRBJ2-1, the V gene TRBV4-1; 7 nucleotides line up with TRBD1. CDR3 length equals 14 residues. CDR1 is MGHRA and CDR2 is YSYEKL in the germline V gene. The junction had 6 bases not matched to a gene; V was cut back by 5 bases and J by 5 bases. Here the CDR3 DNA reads TGCGCCAGCAGCTGGGCCGACAGGGACAATGAGCAGTTCTTC. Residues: CASSWADRDNEQFF.

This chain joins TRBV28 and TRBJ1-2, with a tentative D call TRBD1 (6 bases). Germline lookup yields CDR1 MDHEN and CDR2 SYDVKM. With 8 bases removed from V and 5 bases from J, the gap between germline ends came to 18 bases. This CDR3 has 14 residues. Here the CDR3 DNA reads TGTGCCAGCGATCCTCGAAACAGGGAGTATGGCTACACCTTC. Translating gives CASDPRNREYGYTF.

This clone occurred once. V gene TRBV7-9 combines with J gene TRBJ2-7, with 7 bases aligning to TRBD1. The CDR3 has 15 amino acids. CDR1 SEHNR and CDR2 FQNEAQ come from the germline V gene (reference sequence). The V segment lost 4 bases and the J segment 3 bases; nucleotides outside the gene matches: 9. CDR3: CASSSPDRAYYEQYF. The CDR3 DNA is TGTGCCAGCAGCTCCCCTGACAGGGCCTACTACGAGCAGTACTTC.

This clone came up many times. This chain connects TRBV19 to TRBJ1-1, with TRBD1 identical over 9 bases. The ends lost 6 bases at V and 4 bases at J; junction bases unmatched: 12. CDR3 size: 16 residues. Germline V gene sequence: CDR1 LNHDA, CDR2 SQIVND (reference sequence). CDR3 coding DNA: TGTGCCAGTAGGATCGGGTCCGGGACAGGGCCCACTGAAGCTTTCTTT. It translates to CASRIGSGTGPTEAFF.

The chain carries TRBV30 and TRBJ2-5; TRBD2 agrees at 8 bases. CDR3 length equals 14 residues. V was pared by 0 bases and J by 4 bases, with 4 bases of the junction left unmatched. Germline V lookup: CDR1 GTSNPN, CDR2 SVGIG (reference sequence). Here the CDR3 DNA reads TGTGCCTGGAGTGTAACGGGAGGGACAGAGACCCAGTACTTC. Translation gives CAWSVTGGTETQYF.

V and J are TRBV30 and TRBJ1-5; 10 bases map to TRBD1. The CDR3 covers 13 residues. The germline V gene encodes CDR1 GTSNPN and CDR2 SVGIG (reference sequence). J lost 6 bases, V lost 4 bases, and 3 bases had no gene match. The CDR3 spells CAWTGQGGQPQHF. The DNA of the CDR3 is TGTGCCTGGACCGGACAGGGGGGTCAGCCCCAGCATTTT. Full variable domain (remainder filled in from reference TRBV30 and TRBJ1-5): SQTIHQWPATLVQPVGSPLSLECTVEGTSNPNLYWYRQAAGRGLQLLFYSVGIGQISSEVPQNLSASRPQDRQFILSSKKLLLSDSGFYLCAWTGQGGQPQHFGDGTRLSIL.

The CDR3 coding sequence is TGTGCCAGCAGCGTAGCACACAGCGGCGGGAGGGCCAGCGGGGAGCTGTTTTTT. Its translation is CASSVAHSGGRASGELFF. The chain is built from TRBV9 and TRBJ2-2, with 9 bases aligning to TRBD2. Trimming took 0 bases from V and 7 from J; bases not matched to a gene: 13. Germline CDR1 and CDR2: SGDLS and YYNGEE. The CDR3 runs 18 residues.

The CDR3 region is CATSVGLGFYNGYTF. In DNA form, the CDR3 reads TGTGCCACCAGCGTGGGGCTGGGGTTCTATAATGGCTACACCTTC. V is TRBV15 and J is TRBJ1-2, with D possibly matching TRBD1 (5 bases). The germline gives CDR1 LNHNV, CDR2 YYDKDF (reference sequence). The V gene lost 5 bases and the J gene lost 6 bases, with 19 bases spanning the gap. The CDR3 length is 15 residues.

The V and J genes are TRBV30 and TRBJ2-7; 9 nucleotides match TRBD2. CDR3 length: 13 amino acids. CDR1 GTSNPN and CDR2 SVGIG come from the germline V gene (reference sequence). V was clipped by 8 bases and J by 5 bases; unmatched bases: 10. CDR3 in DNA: TGTGCCATCGGCGGGAGGGCTAGGGACGAGCAGTACTTC. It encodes CAIGGRARDEQYF.

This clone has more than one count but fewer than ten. In DNA form, the CDR3 reads TGTGCCAGCAGCTTAGGAGGACTAGTAAACGATGAGCAGTTCTTC. Protein product: CASSLGGLVNDEQFF. The rearrangement links TRBV11-1 to TRBJ2-1; 7 bases fit TRBD2. Germline V lookup: CDR1 SGHAT, CDR2 FQDESV (reference sequence). V trimming: 1 base; J trimming: 8 bases; junction bases outside the gene matches: 8. The CDR3 covers 15 residues.

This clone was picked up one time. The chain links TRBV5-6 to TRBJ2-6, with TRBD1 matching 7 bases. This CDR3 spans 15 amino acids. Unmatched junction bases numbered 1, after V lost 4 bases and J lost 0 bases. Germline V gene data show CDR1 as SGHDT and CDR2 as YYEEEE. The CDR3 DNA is TGTGCCAGCAGCAGACAGGGCTCTGGGGCCAACGTCCTGACTTTC. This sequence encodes CASSRQGSGANVLTF.

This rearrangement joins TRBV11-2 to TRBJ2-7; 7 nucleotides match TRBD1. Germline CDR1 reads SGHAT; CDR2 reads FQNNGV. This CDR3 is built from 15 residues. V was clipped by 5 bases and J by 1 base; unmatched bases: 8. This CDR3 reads CASSAPGGPSYEQYF. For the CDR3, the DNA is TGTGCCAGCAGCGCCCCAGGGGGACCTTCCTACGAGCAGTACTTC.

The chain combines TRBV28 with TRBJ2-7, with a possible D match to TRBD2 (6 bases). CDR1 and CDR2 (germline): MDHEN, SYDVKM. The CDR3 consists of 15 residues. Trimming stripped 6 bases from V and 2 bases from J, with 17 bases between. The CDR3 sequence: CASSPGGRPPYEQYF. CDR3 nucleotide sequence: TGTGCCAGCAGCCCTGGGGGGAGGCCCCCCTACGAGCAGTACTTC.

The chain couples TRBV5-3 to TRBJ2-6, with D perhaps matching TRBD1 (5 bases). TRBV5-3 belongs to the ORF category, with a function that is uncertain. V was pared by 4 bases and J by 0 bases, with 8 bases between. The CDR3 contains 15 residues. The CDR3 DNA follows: TGTGCCAGAAGCAAACAGGTCTCTGGGGCCAACGTCCTGACTTTC. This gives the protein CARSKQVSGANVLTF.